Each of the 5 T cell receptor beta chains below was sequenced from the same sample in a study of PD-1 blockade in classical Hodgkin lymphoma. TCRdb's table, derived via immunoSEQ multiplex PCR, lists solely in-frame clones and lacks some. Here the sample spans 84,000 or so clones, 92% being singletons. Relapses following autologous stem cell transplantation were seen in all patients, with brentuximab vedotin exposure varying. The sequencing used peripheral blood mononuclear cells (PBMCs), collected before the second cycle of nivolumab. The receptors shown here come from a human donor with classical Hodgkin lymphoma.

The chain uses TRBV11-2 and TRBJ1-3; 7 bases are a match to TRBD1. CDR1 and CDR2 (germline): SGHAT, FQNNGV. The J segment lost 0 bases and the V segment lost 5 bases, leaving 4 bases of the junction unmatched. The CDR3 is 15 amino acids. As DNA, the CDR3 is TGTGCCAGCAGCCCCCAGGGGGTCTCTGGAAACACCATATATTTT. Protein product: CASSPQGVSGNTIYF. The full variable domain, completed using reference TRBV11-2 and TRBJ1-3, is EAGVAQSPRYKIIEKRQSVAFWCNPISGHATLYWYQQILGQGPKLLIQFQNNGVVDDSQLPKDRFSAERLKGVDSTLKIQPAKLEDSAVYLCASSPQGVSGNTIYFGEGSWLTVV.

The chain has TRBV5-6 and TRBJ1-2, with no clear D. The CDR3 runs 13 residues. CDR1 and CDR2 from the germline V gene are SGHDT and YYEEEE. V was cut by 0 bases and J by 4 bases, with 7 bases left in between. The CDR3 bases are TGTGCCAGCAGCTTGGTGGTTATCTATGGCTACACCTTC. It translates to CASSLVVIYGYTF. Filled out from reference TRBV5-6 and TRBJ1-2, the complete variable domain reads DAGVTQSPTHLIKTRGQQVTLRCSPKSGHDTVSWYQQALGQGPQFIFQYYEEEERQRGNFPDRFSGHQFPNYSSELNVNALLLGDSALYLCASSLVVIYGYTFGSGTRLTVV.

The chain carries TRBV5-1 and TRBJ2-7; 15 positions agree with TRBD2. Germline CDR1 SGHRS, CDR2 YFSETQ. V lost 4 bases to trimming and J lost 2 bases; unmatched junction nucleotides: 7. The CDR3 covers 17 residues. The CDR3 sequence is CASSRGLAGGMAYEQYF. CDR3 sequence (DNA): TGCGCCAGCAGCCGAGGACTAGCGGGAGGGATGGCCTACGAGCAGTACTTC.

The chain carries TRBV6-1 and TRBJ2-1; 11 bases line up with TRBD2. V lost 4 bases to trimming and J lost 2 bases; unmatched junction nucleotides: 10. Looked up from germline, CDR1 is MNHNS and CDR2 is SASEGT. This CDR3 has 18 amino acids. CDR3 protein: CASSAGLAVVKAYNEQFF. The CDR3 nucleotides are TGTGCCAGCAGTGCGGGACTAGCGGTGGTTAAGGCCTACAATGAGCAGTTCTTC.

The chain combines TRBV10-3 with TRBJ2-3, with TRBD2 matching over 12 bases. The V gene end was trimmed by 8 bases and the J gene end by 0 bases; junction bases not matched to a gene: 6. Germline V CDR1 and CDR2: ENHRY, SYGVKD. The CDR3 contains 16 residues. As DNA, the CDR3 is TGTGCCATCTCAAGGACTAGCGGGACTAGCACAGATACGCAGTATTTT. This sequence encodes CAISRTSGTSTDTQYF.